This T cell receptor (beta chain) was captured by sequencing in a study of regulatory T cells in long-lasting Graves disease. Study results and caveats: Thyroid tissue went unexamined; only peripheral blood was analyzed. The study found persistent patients shared more public clonotypes (roughly 3,000) than new patients (just over 950).

Stated time point: newly diagnosed GD, antithyroid drugs for less than 3 months. RNA from PBMCs was the source of the TCR library. Arm-PCR of CDR3 regions and iRepertoire HTBI primers were used to build TCR beta libraries. From the multiplex PCR reads, TCRdb called clonotypes with MiXCR, one entry per CDR3 protein. Among about 220,000 distinct CDR3 sequences listed, 15% to 20% were seen once. This clonotype was detected many times. Its antigen is unknown. This CDR3 has 16 amino acids. Germline CDR1 is MNHNS and CDR2 is SASEGT. The V gene lost 8 bases and the J gene lost 5 bases, with 19 bases spanning the gap. Another study also made use of these data, one on T cells in Graves' hyperthyroidism and ophthalmopathy. From that study: A first-round RT-PCR of the TCR CDR3 used the HTBI primer set.

The V gene is TRBV6-1, the J gene TRBJ1-6; TRBD1 might be the D (5 bases). This sequence originates from a woman aged 25 to 39 with Graves disease. Sequenced material: peripheral blood mononuclear cells (PBMCs), taken at new diagnosis, from a patient treated with antithyroid drugs. CDR3 coding DNA: TGTGCCAGCCGAAGGACCTCCGCAGGGAATAATTCACCCCTCCACTTT. Translating gives CASRRTSAGNNSPLHF.